A single sample gave rise to the 23 T cell receptor beta chains below, sequenced in a study of cytomegalovirus exposure and HLA in healthy donors (dated by TCRdb to the late 2010s). Library preparation was by the immunoSEQ multiplex PCR assay. For the multiplex PCR, a mixture combining 60 forward primers for TCR Vbeta segments and 13 reverse primers for TCR Jbeta segments was used. TCRdb took over this immuneACCESS table, retaining in-frame rearrangements with V and J assigned. Such tables are incomplete; in checked studies, under half of the missing clones stem from an unresolved V gene, and the remainder is unexplained. The table for this sample lists approximately 110,000 clones; 80% of them were counted only once. Together, the top ten hold approximately 7.2% of the sample. The sequenced sample was PBMCs. Receptors originate from a young man in good health and CMV-seropositive.

This chain links TRBV6-6 with TRBJ1-4; 8 positions agree with TRBD1. Looked up from germline, CDR1 is MNHNY and CDR2 is SVGAGI (reference sequence). J gave up 3 bases and V 6 bases, and 3 bases lay outside the gene matches. The CDR3 runs to 14 residues. The CDR3 region is CASRRDRSNEKLFF. The CDR3 nucleotides are TGTGCCAGCAGACGGGACAGGTCTAATGAAAAACTGTTTTTT.

The genes are TRBV4-2 and TRBJ2-4; D is perhaps TRBD2 (5 bases). Germline V CDR1 and CDR2: LGHNA, YNFKEQ. V dropped 0 bases and J dropped 8 bases, with 11 bases sitting between them. The length of the CDR3 is 14 residues. The CDR3 reads CASSQEEGLDIQYF. The CDR3 DNA sequence: TGTGCCAGCAGCCAAGAAGAGGGTTTAGACATTCAGTACTTC.

The J gene is TRBJ2-3, the V gene TRBV5-1; 7 nucleotides agree with TRBD1. Germline CDR1 reads SGHRS; CDR2 reads YFSETQ. CDR3 length: 14 residues. V lost 8 bases and J lost 2; bases outside the gene matches: 8. The CDR3 DNA sequence: TGCGCCAGTACCCCGGGACAGCTCACAGATACGCAGTATTTT. Amino acid sequence: CASTPGQLTDTQYF.

The chain joins TRBV30 to TRBJ2-5, with 8 positions matching TRBD2. Germline CDR1 GTSNPN, CDR2 SVGIG (reference sequence). The CDR3 is made up of 15 amino acids. V lost 0 bases, J lost 5 bases, and 8 bases stayed unmatched. CDR3 nucleotide sequence: TGTGCCTGGAGTGTAACGGGGACTAGGGGCGAGACCCAGTACTTC. Its protein product is CAWSVTGTRGETQYF. Full variable domain (missing parts from reference TRBV30 and TRBJ2-5): SQTIHQWPATLVQPVGSPLSLECTVEGTSNPNLYWYRQAAGRGLQLLFYSVGIGQISSEVPQNLSASRPQDRQFILSSKKLLLSDSGFYLCAWSVTGTRGETQYFGPGTRLLVL.

The DNA for the CDR3 is TGTGCCATCAGGGAGCCGGGTCAGCCCCAGCATTTT. It specifies CAIREPGQPQHF. The chain links TRBV10-3 to TRBJ1-5, with D unclear. The germline V gene encodes CDR1 ENHRY and CDR2 SYGVKD. This CDR3 spans 12 amino acids. Trimming shortened V by 6 bases and J by 6 bases, and 9 bases separated the two germline ends.

The chain links TRBV7-2 to TRBJ1-2, with 7 nucleotides matching TRBD1. V lost 2 bases to trimming and J lost 5 bases; unmatched junction nucleotides: 5. Looked up from germline, CDR1 is SGHTA and CDR2 is FQGNSA. The CDR3 is made up of 14 amino acids. CDR3 in DNA: TGTGCCAGCAGCTTATGGCAGGGGGGATATGGCTACACCTTC. It yields the protein CASSLWQGGYGYTF.

The chain is built from TRBV11-2 and TRBJ2-5; D is unclear. In germline, CDR1 is SGHAT, CDR2 FQNNGV. The CDR3 contains 13 residues. V gave up 3 bases and J gave up 4 bases, with 9 bases separating them. The chain's CDR3 is CASSFDPRETQYF. The CDR3 DNA is TGTGCCAGCAGCTTCGATCCCAGAGAGACCCAGTACTTC.

This sequence joins TRBV6-1 and TRBJ1-1, with D possibly TRBD1 on 6 matching bases. Germline CDR1 MNHNS, CDR2 SASEGT. The CDR3 spans 15 residues. V was pared by 8 bases and J by 1 base, with 17 bases between. DNA for the CDR3: TGTGCCAGCGCTCTGAACAGGGCCACGAACACTGAAGCTTTCTTT. It translates to CASALNRATNTEAFF.

The chain links TRBV27 to TRBJ1-3; D gene unclear. Trimming shortened V by 5 bases and J by 4 bases, and 9 bases separated the two germline ends. The CDR3 sequence is 13 residues long. The germline gives CDR1 MNHEY, CDR2 SMNVEV (reference sequence). The CDR3 bases are TGTGCCAGCAGTCCCTCGGGGGGAAACACCATATATTTT. Protein: CASSPSGGNTIYF.

The chain recombines TRBV7-9 with TRBJ2-7, with D tentatively TRBD1 (5 bases). Germline V gene data show CDR1 as SEHNR and CDR2 as FQNEAQ (reference sequence). This CDR3 comprises 14 residues. With 5 bases removed from V and 5 bases from J, the gap between germline ends came to 16 bases. CDR3 DNA: TGTGCCAGCAGCCCCATGGCAGGGTTCGACGAGCAGTACTTC. The encoded protein is CASSPMAGFDEQYF.

This clone was found once. The chain has TRBV4-3 and TRBJ2-7; D may be TRBD1 (5 bases). V lost 0 bases, J lost 1 base, and 13 bases lay in between. The CDR3 loop spans 16 amino acids. CDR1 and CDR2 (germline): LGHNA, YSLEER. CDR3 in amino acids: CASSQELGKGSYEQYF. CDR3 DNA: TGCGCCAGCAGCCAAGAACTGGGTAAGGGGTCCTACGAGCAGTACTTC.

This clone came up a few times. The DNA for the CDR3 is TGTGCCAGCAGCTTAGGGCGGGGGAAGGCTGAAAAACTGTTTTTT. Protein: CASSLGRGKAEKLFF. This chain connects TRBV7-9 to TRBJ1-4; possible D gene TRBD1, 5 bases. V was shortened by 1 base and J by 7 bases, with 13 bases between the two germline ends. Germline V gene sequence: CDR1 SEHNR, CDR2 FQNEAQ (reference sequence). CDR3 length: 15 amino acids.

The chain carries TRBV30 and TRBJ2-5; weak D call: TRBD2 (6 bases). The CDR3 runs 13 residues. Trimming took off 0 bases at V and 4 bases at J, with 9 bases between the two ends. Germline lookup yields CDR1 GTSNPN and CDR2 SVGIG (reference sequence). DNA of the CDR3: TGTGCCTGGAGTGTAACCGGGGGAGAGACCCAGTACTTC. The encoded protein is CAWSVTGGETQYF.

The rearrangement uses TRBV7-3 and TRBJ2-3, with TRBD2 matching over 11 bases. This CDR3 spans 16 amino acids. With V trimmed by 5 bases and J by 2 bases, 6 bases remained unmatched. CDR1 and CDR2 from the germline V gene are SGHTA and FQGTGA. CDR3 nucleotides: TGTGCCAGCAGCAAAATAGCGGGGGGGCCCACAGATACGCAGTATTTT. This encodes CASSKIAGGPTDTQYF.

The chain has TRBV5-1 and TRBJ2-2, with TRBD2 matching 12 bases. The CDR3 consists of 16 residues. V lost 4 bases, J lost 4 bases, and 5 bases stayed unmatched. In germline, CDR1 is SGHRS, CDR2 YFSETQ. The CDR3 sequence: CASSPRLAGVTGELFF. The CDR3, as DNA: TGCGCCAGCAGCCCACGACTAGCGGGGGTCACCGGGGAGCTGTTTTTT.

The chain couples TRBV27 to TRBJ2-1, with TRBD1 identical over 8 bases. V gave up 6 bases and J gave up 5 bases; unmatched junction bases: 9. The CDR3 runs 15 residues. CDR1 MNHEY and CDR2 SMNVEV come from the germline V gene (reference sequence). The CDR3 coding sequence is TGTGCCAGCAGCTACACCGGGACAGGTCACAATGAGCAGTTCTTC. Protein product: CASSYTGTGHNEQFF.

This clone appeared a single time. The chain couples TRBV2 to TRBJ2-3, with D perhaps TRBD2 (5 bases). Deletions cut 6 bases from V and 4 bases from J, with 11 bases between. This CDR3 region has 13 residues. Germline CDR1 and CDR2: SNHLY and FYNNEI. The CDR3 is CASSPLVSDTQYF. The CDR3 DNA reads TGTGCCAGCAGCCCACTAGTTTCAGATACGCAGTATTTT.

This clone has just a few counts. V is TRBV5-8 and J is TRBJ1-2, with TRBD1 matching over 8 bases. The CDR3 runs to 16 residues. Trimming removed 3 bases from V and 6 bases from J; junction bases left unmatched: 13. Germline loops: CDR1 SGHTS, CDR2 YDEGEE. CDR3 sequence reads: CASSWPDRAALDGYTF. The CDR3 nucleotides read TGTGCCAGCAGCTGGCCGGACAGGGCGGCCTTGGATGGCTACACCTTC. The full variable domain, completed using reference TRBV5-8 and TRBJ1-2, is EAGVTQSPTHLIKTRGQQATLRCSPISGHTSVYWYQQALGLGLQFLLWYDEGEERNRGNFPPRFSGRQFPNYSSELNVNALELEDSALYLCASSWPDRAALDGYTFGSGTRLTVV.

V usage is TRBV7-2 and J usage is TRBJ2-1; TRBD2 matches 13 bases. V dropped 1 base and J dropped 7; count of bases not matched to a gene: 4. The CDR3 covers 16 residues. Germline CDR1 is SGHTA and CDR2 is FQGNSA. CDR3 nucleotides: TGTGCCAGCAGCTTAGGGCTACTAGCGGGGGGGAATGAGCAGTTCTTC. Protein: CASSLGLLAGGNEQFF.

The rearrangement joins TRBV19 to TRBJ2-1; D uncertain. Germline-derived CDR1 and CDR2 are LNHDA and SQIVND (reference sequence). Trimming pared 6 bases from V and 6 bases from J, leaving 6 bases between. The CDR3 contains 11 residues. The CDR3 coding sequence is TGTGCCAGTAGCGAGTTCAATGAGCAGTTCTTC. It codes for CASSEFNEQFF.

This clone was counted between two and nine times. CDR3 in DNA: TGTGCCAGCAGCTCCGGGGTCAGGAATGAGCAGTTCTTC. Protein: CASSSGVRNEQFF. This chain joins TRBV7-2 and TRBJ2-1; D is perhaps TRBD2 (5 bases). Trimming pared 4 bases from V and 7 bases from J, leaving 11 bases between. This CDR3 has 13 amino acids. The germline V gene encodes CDR1 SGHTA and CDR2 FQGNSA.

This clone came up once. CDR3 in DNA: TGTGCCAGCAGCTTAGCATTGGGACTACTCTCCCGAAACTACGAGCAGTACTTC. Translated, it gives CASSLALGLLSRNYEQYF. The V gene is TRBV7-2, the J gene TRBJ2-7; 7 bases are a match to TRBD2. Unmatched junction bases numbered 14, after V lost 0 bases and J lost 3 bases. The CDR3 is 18 residues long. The germline CDR1 and CDR2 sequences are SGHTA and FQGNSA.

The chain couples TRBV6-1 to TRBJ2-2; 8 nucleotides align to TRBD1. The CDR3 covers 15 residues. J gave up 1 base and V 7 bases, and 5 bases lay outside the gene matches. The germline CDR1 and CDR2 sequences are MNHNS and SASEGT. The CDR3 coding sequence is TGTGCCAGCACCCCCGGGACAGGGAACACCGGGGAGCTGTTTTTT. Translated: CASTPGTGNTGELFF.